These 21 T cell receptor beta chains were sequenced from one sample in a study of blood T cell repertoires in COVID-19. Libraries were prepared by immunoSEQ multiplex PCR; TCRdb keeps only in-frame clonotypes and omits some of them. Of roughly 200,000 clones in the sample, roughly 84% were seen once. Sequencing was performed on PBMCs or T cells enriched from blood (not recorded which). Receptor source: a man aged 25-45 years in a cohort exposed to, infected with or recovered from COVID-19 (not recorded which).

The rearrangement uses TRBV4-1 and TRBJ2-1, with TRBD1 as a possible D gene (5 bases). Looked up from germline, CDR1 is MGHRA and CDR2 is YSYEKL. The CDR3 has 13 residues. Trimming removed 0 bases from V and 10 bases from J, with 10 bases in between. DNA of the CDR3: TGCGCCAGCAGCCAAGATCCAGGGCGGGAGCAGTTCTTC. It is translated as CASSQDPGREQFF.

The V and J genes are TRBV7-2 and TRBJ1-1, with D possibly TRBD1 on 5 matching bases. V was clipped by 5 bases and J by 0 bases, with 13 bases between them. The germline V gene has CDR1 SGHTA and CDR2 FQGNSA. The CDR3 has 15 residues. The chain's CDR3 is CASSVTRQLNTEAFF. CDR3 sequence (DNA): TGTGCCAGCAGCGTCACCCGACAGCTGAACACTGAAGCTTTCTTT.

The chain uses TRBV6-5 and TRBJ2-5, with 7 bases matching TRBD2. The CDR3 is made up of 13 amino acids. From germline, CDR1 is MNHEY and CDR2 SVGAGI. V trimming: 6 bases; J trimming: 4 bases; junction bases outside the gene matches: 5. CDR3 in DNA: TGTGCCAGCAGGGGGGGGAATGGAGAGACCCAGTACTTC. Its translation is CASRGGNGETQYF.

V gene TRBV5-1 combines with J gene TRBJ1-1; 7 bases agree with TRBD1. The J segment lost 0 bases and the V segment lost 4 bases, leaving 6 bases of the junction unmatched. CDR3 length: 15 residues. CDR1 and CDR2 (germline): SGHRS, YFSETQ. The CDR3 bases are TGCGCCAGCAGCCGTCAGGGGGAGTTGAACACTGAAGCTTTCTTT. Amino acids: CASSRQGELNTEAFF.

The CDR3 bases are TGTGCCAGCAGTTTAGGTCCCGCGGACTACAATGAGCAGTTCTTC. Encoded protein: CASSLGPADYNEQFF. This chain uses TRBV27 with TRBJ2-1; D remains ambiguous. CDR1 is MNHEY and CDR2 is SMNVEV in the germline V gene (reference sequence). The CDR3 is made up of 15 amino acids. Trimming stripped 2 bases from V and 3 bases from J, with 11 bases between.

This rearrangement joins TRBV6-5 to TRBJ2-7, with D tentatively TRBD1 (6 bases). This CDR3 comprises 15 residues. Germline loops: CDR1 MNHEY, CDR2 SVGAGI. Trimming removed 2 bases at V and 6 bases at J, with 17 bases between. CDR3 in amino acids: CASSYDRNLSGEQYF. The CDR3 DNA reads as TGTGCCAGCAGTTACGACAGGAACCTTTCCGGCGAGCAGTACTTC.

The chain combines TRBV7-2 with TRBJ2-5; 7 bases match TRBD1. Trimming at V came to 4 bases and at J to 2 bases, leaving 1 base not matched to a gene. Per germline, CDR1 SGHTA and CDR2 FQGNSA. The CDR3 has 13 residues. The chain's CDR3 is CASSSGQQETQYF. In DNA form, the CDR3 reads TGTGCCAGCAGCTCGGGACAGCAAGAGACCCAGTACTTC.

The gene calls are TRBV5-8 and TRBJ2-1; maybe TRBD1 (6 bases). The CDR3 is 11 amino acids. CDR1 and CDR2 (germline): SGHTS, YDEGEE. Between the trimmed V and J ends, which lost 4 bases and 10 bases, there was a span of 9 bases. CDR3 region: CASSRTDEQFF. As DNA, the CDR3 is TGTGCCAGCAGCCGGACAGACGAGCAGTTCTTC. The complete variable domain, with remaining parts taken from reference TRBV5-8 and TRBJ2-1, reads EAGVTQSPTHLIKTRGQQATLRCSPISGHTSVYWYQQALGLGLQFLLWYDEGEERNRGNFPPRFSGRQFPNYSSELNVNALELEDSALYLCASSRTDEQFFGPGTRLTVL.

The rearrangement joins TRBV2 to TRBJ2-5, with 10 bases fitting TRBD2. In germline, CDR1 is SNHLY, CDR2 FYNNEI. The CDR3 spans 12 residues. Trimming took 9 bases from V and 5 from J; bases not matched to a gene: 3. CDR3 amino acids: CARGAGGETQYF. The CDR3 DNA reads TGTGCCAGGGGAGCGGGAGGGGAGACCCAGTACTTC.

This chain links TRBV3-1 (or the pseudogene TRBV3-2) with TRBJ1-2, with 8 bases lining up with TRBD1. Per the germline V gene, CDR1 is LGHDT and CDR2 is YNNKEL (reference sequence). This CDR3 is 15 amino acids long. The J segment lost 2 bases and the V segment lost 1 base, leaving 3 bases of the junction unmatched. The CDR3 sequence is CASSQGWDRNYGYTF. CDR3 DNA: TGTGCCAGCAGCCAAGGATGGGACAGGAACTATGGCTACACCTTC.

The rearrangement joins TRBV9 to TRBJ2-5; 11 bases line up with TRBD1. Per the germline V gene, CDR1 is SGDLS and CDR2 is YYNGEE. There are 17 residues in the CDR3. The trim removed 0 bases at V and 1 base at J, leaving 5 bases unmatched. CDR3 region: CASSVAPGTGGQETQYF. Written as DNA, the CDR3 is TGTGCCAGCAGCGTAGCCCCCGGGACAGGGGGCCAAGAGACCCAGTACTTC.

The rearrangement uses TRBV2 and TRBJ1-1; TRBD1 matches 12 bases. With 7 bases clipped from V and 3 bases from J, the junction kept 18 bases outside the gene matches. The CDR3 is 19 amino acids. Germline V lookup: CDR1 SNHLY, CDR2 FYNNEI. The CDR3 protein is CASNPPGDRGQALDTEAFF. The CDR3 DNA sequence: TGTGCCAGCAACCCCCCAGGGGACAGGGGGCAGGCCTTGGACACTGAAGCTTTCTTT.

The gene calls are TRBV28 and TRBJ2-7, with 8 positions matching TRBD1. The CDR3 is 16 amino acids. Per the germline V gene, CDR1 is MDHEN and CDR2 is SYDVKM. V trimming: 3 bases; J trimming: 7 bases; junction bases outside the gene matches: 14. In DNA, the CDR3 is TGTGCCAGCAGTTTTCTCGACAGGGGATCCGCCGGGGAGCAGTACTTC. It codes for CASSFLDRGSAGEQYF. Full variable domain (missing parts from reference TRBV28 and TRBJ2-7): DVKVTQSSRYLVKRTGEKVFLECVQDMDHENMFWYRQDPGLGLRLIYFSYDVKMKEKGDIPEGYSVSREKKERFSLILESASTNQTSMYLCASSFLDRGSAGEQYFGPGTRLTVT.

The chain carries TRBV4-1 and TRBJ2-7; 8 bases agree with TRBD2. The CDR3 runs 14 residues. CDR1 is MGHRA and CDR2 is YSYEKL in the germline V gene. The ends lost 6 bases at V and 2 bases at J; junction bases unmatched: 6. The CDR3 sequence: CASSWQRETYEQYF. The CDR3, as DNA: TGCGCCAGCAGTTGGCAGCGGGAGACCTACGAGCAGTACTTC.

V usage is TRBV4-3 and J usage is TRBJ2-1, with 11 bases aligning to TRBD2. With V trimmed by 2 bases and J by 8 bases, 5 bases remained unmatched. In germline, CDR1 is LGHNA, CDR2 YSLEER. The CDR3 runs to 15 residues. The CDR3: CASSQLTSGAYEQFF. DNA of the CDR3: TGCGCCAGCAGCCAATTGACTAGCGGGGCCTATGAGCAGTTCTTC.

CDR3 DNA: TGTGCCAGCAGCTTAGTAAGGGGCGATGGGGAGACCCAGTACTTC. Translated, it gives CASSLVRGDGETQYF. The chain links TRBV7-9 to TRBJ2-5; D possibly corresponds to TRBD1 (5 bases). Per germline, CDR1 SEHNR and CDR2 FQNEAQ (reference sequence). The V and J ends lost 1 base and 5 bases respectively, with 14 bases between them. The CDR3 has 15 amino acids. Looking up the rest from reference TRBV7-9 and TRBJ2-5 gives the full variable domain: DTGVSQNPRHKITKRGQNVTFRCDPISEHNRLYWYRQTLGQGPEFLTYFQNEAQLEKSRLLSDRFSAERPKGSFSTLEIQRTEQGDSAMYLCASSLVRGDGETQYFGPGTRLLVL.

The chain has TRBV12-5 and TRBJ2-1; 7 positions match TRBD2. J was trimmed by 2 bases and V by 1 base; bases with no gene match: 5. The germline CDR1 and CDR2 sequences are LGHNT and FRNRAP. This CDR3 is built from 16 residues. The CDR3 sequence: CASGLDPRGTYNEQFF. The CDR3 DNA reads TGTGCTAGTGGTTTGGACCCGCGGGGGACCTACAATGAGCAGTTCTTC.

V is TRBV19 and J is TRBJ1-2, with 8 positions matching TRBD1. The CDR3 runs to 17 residues. J gave up 0 bases and V 0 bases, and 6 bases lay outside the gene matches. CDR1 and CDR2 (germline): LNHDA, SQIVND (reference sequence). DNA for the CDR3: TGTGCCAGTAGTATAGAGAGGACAGGGCGAGCTAACTATGGCTACACCTTC. Translating gives CASSIERTGRANYGYTF.

The CDR3 is CASTSEETQYF. The CDR3 DNA follows: TGTGCCAGCACCTCGGAAGAGACCCAGTACTTC. This sequence joins TRBV28 and TRBJ2-5; unclear D gene. Looked up from germline, CDR1 is MDHEN and CDR2 is SYDVKM. Trimming pared 7 bases from V and 3 bases from J, leaving 6 bases between. The CDR3 is 11 residues long.

The CDR3 nucleotides are TGTGCCAGCAGTAACAGGGGTCTTGCCAATCAGCCCCAGCATTTT. Translation: CASSNRGLANQPQHF. This chain links TRBV27 with TRBJ1-5, with 7 bases matching TRBD1. This CDR3 is 15 amino acids long. Germline V gene sequence: CDR1 MNHEY, CDR2 SMNVEV (reference sequence). The V segment lost 5 bases and the J segment 3 bases; nucleotides outside the gene matches: 7.

The genes are TRBV7-3 and TRBJ2-3; D might be TRBD1 (6 bases). Germline values: CDR1 SGHTA, CDR2 FQGTGA. V was clipped by 1 base and J by 0 bases, with 8 bases between them. This CDR3 spans 15 amino acids. For the CDR3, the DNA is TGTGCCAGCAGCTTAAACAGGGCGAGCACAGATACGCAGTATTTT. Translated, it gives CASSLNRASTDTQYF.